This entry describes one TCR beta chain. The sample comes from a study of blood T cell repertoires in COVID-19. At the level of the study: There were acute and convalescent COVID-19 samples, and they came from the United States, Italy and Spain. From T cells, B-cell-depleted T cells, or PBMCs came the material, which was cDNA or gDNA.

This table comes from immunoSEQ multiplex PCR, and its TCRdb copy is limited to in-frame clones, with some not included. The sample has 250,000 to 300,000 clones; around 89% are singletons. The CDR3 consists of 19 residues. The V segment lost 2 bases and the J segment 1 base; nucleotides outside the gene matches: 14. The V gene's germline CDR1 is SGHNT and CDR2 YENEEA. The chain couples TRBV11-3 to TRBJ2-3, with 8 bases aligning to TRBD1. The sample consisted of peripheral blood. The origin of this receptor is a woman aged 45-60 years with COVID-19, enrolled during active disease. The CDR3 loop is CASSLRETGSDRGTDTQYF. CDR3 in DNA: TGTGCCAGCAGCTTACGTGAGACAGGGTCGGACAGGGGCACAGATACGCAGTATTTT.